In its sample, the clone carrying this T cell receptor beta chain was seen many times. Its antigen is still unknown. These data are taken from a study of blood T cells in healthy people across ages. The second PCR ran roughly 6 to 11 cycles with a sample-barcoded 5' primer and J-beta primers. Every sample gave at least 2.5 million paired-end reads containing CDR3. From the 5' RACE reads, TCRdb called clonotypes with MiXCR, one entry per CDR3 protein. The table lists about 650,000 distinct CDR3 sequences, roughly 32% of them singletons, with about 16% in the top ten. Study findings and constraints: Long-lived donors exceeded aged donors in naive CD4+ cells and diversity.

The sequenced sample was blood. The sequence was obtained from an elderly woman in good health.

DNA for the CDR3: TGTGCCAGCAGCTGGGGGGATCAGCCCCAGCATTTT. It codes for CASSWGDQPQHF. The chain links TRBV7-9 to TRBJ1-5; D possibly corresponds to TRBD1 (5 bases). The CDR3 spans 12 residues. Looked up from germline, CDR1 is SEHNR and CDR2 is FQNEAQ (reference sequence). Between the trimmed V and J ends, which lost 4 bases and 5 bases, there was a span of 6 bases. Based on the CDR3 plus reference TRBV7-9 and TRBJ1-5, the full variable domain is DTGVSQNPRHKITKRGQNVTFRCDPISEHNRLYWYRQTLGQGPEFLTYFQNEAQLEKSRLLSDRFSAERPKGSFSTLEIQRTEQGDSAMYLCASSWGDQPQHFGDGTRLSIL.